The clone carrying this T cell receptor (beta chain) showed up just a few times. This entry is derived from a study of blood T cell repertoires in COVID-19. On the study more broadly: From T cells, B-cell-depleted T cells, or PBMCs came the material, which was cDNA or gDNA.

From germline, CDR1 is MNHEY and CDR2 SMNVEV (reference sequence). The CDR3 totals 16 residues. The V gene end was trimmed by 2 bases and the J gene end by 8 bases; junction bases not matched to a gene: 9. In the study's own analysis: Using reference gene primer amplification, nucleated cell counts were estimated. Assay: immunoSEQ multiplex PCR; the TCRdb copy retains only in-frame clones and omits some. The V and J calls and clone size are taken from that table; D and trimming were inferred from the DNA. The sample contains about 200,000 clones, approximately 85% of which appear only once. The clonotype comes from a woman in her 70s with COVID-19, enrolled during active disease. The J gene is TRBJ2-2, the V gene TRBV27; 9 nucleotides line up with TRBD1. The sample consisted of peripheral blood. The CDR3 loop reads CASSLPTGTGIGELFF. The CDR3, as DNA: TGTGCCAGCAGTTTACCGACCGGGACAGGGATTGGGGAGCTGTTTTTT.